Below, 17 T cell receptor beta chains from the same sample are listed, as sequenced in a study of shared clonotypes between healthy human individuals. Assay used: immunoSEQ multiplex PCR; TCRdb lists only in-frame clones, some missing. Of 800,000 to 950,000 clones in the sample, roughly 96% were seen once. CD8 cells classed as naive were CD45RO-negative and positively selected for CCR7, excluding terminally differentiated effector memory CD45RA+ cells. Sequencing was carried out using naive CD8+ T cells sorted from blood. Source of these receptors: a young man in good health.

The rearrangement uses TRBV2 and TRBJ2-2; D is perhaps TRBD1 (6 bases). Looked up from germline, CDR1 is SNHLY and CDR2 is FYNNEI. V lost 6 bases to trimming and J lost 1 base, with 21 bases between them. The CDR3 is made up of 18 amino acids. The CDR3 DNA reads as TGTGCCAGCAGCGAGACAGGAGCCGAGAGGTGGAACACCGGGGAGCTGTTTTTT. Translation: CASSETGAERWNTGELFF.

This chain links TRBV7-9 with TRBJ2-7; 8 nucleotides align to TRBD2. V trimming: 6 bases; J trimming: 2 bases; junction bases outside the gene matches: 9. The length of the CDR3 is 15 residues. Germline V gene sequence: CDR1 SEHNR, CDR2 FQNEAQ (reference sequence). In DNA, the CDR3 is TGTGCCAGCAGTGACCCAGCGGGAGCAGCCTACGAGCAGTACTTC. As protein: CASSDPAGAAYEQYF. Variable domain in full (rest from reference TRBV7-9 and TRBJ2-7): DTGVSQNPRHKITKRGQNVTFRCDPISEHNRLYWYRQTLGQGPEFLTYFQNEAQLEKSRLLSDRFSAERPKGSFSTLEIQRTEQGDSAMYLCASSDPAGAAYEQYFGPGTRLTVT.

In DNA form, the CDR3 reads TGCGCCAGCAGCCAGACAGGGTTCCATGGCTACACCTTC. This sequence encodes CASSQTGFHGYTF. The genes are TRBV4-1 and TRBJ1-2, with 7 bases aligning to TRBD1. The trim removed 3 bases at V and 6 bases at J, leaving 4 bases unmatched. This CDR3 contains 13 residues. Germline assignment: CDR1 MGHRA and CDR2 YSYEKL.

The V call is TRBV6-1, the J call TRBJ2-7, with TRBD1 identical over 7 bases. CDR3 length: 15 amino acids. From germline, CDR1 is MNHNS and CDR2 SASEGT. The J segment lost 1 base and the V segment lost 2 bases, leaving 5 bases of the junction unmatched. CDR3 in amino acids: CASSEIWDRSYEQYF. CDR3 DNA: TGTGCCAGCAGTGAAATTTGGGACAGATCCTACGAGCAGTACTTC.

The chain combines TRBV28 with TRBJ1-5; the match to TRBD1 covers 7 bases. V shed 5 bases and J 5 bases; nucleotides not matched to a gene: 3. Germline CDR1 MDHEN, CDR2 SYDVKM. The CDR3 loop spans 13 amino acids. The CDR3 DNA is TGTGCCAGCAGTCCCGGGACAGATCAGCCCCAGCATTTT. This encodes CASSPGTDQPQHF.

The chain uses TRBV18 and TRBJ2-1; D gene ambiguous. Germline CDR1 is KGHSH and CDR2 is LQKENI. V gave up 2 bases and J gave up 8 bases, with 4 bases separating them. The CDR3 has 11 residues. The CDR3 loop is CASSPSDEQFF. The CDR3 DNA reads TGTGCCAGCTCACCATCTGATGAGCAGTTCTTC.

Regarding this clone: A read error may account for a junction end that differs from germline. The J gene is TRBJ2-1, the V gene TRBV6-5, with D tentatively TRBD1 (6 bases). The germline V gene has CDR1 MNHEY and CDR2 SVGAGI. CDR3 length: 13 amino acids. The CDR3 loop is CASSDRIRQSEIF. CDR3 DNA sequence: TGTGCCAGCAGTGACAGGATACGACAGAGCGAGATCTTC.

The chain links TRBV6-1 to TRBJ2-1; 8 bases match TRBD1. This CDR3 region has 13 residues. The V gene's germline CDR1 is MNHNS and CDR2 SASEGT. Losses at the gene ends were 2 bases for V and 7 bases for J; bases not matched to a gene: 1. CDR3 sequence: CASSEQGANEQFF. The DNA of the CDR3 is TGTGCCAGCAGTGAACAGGGGGCAAATGAGCAGTTCTTC.

The sample holds one count of this clone. The gene calls are TRBV7-9 and TRBJ2-7; no firm D call. CDR1 is SEHNR and CDR2 is FQNEAQ in the germline V gene (reference sequence). This CDR3 has 12 amino acids. V shed 5 bases and J shed 2 bases, with 7 bases lying between them. CDR3 nucleotide sequence: TGTGCCAGCAGCCCTGGACCCTACGAGCAGTACTTC. As protein: CASSPGPYEQYF. The complete variable domain, with remaining parts taken from reference TRBV7-9 and TRBJ2-7, reads DTGVSQNPRHKITKRGQNVTFRCDPISEHNRLYWYRQTLGQGPEFLTYFQNEAQLEKSRLLSDRFSAERPKGSFSTLEIQRTEQGDSAMYLCASSPGPYEQYFGPGTRLTVT.

Concerning this clone itself: This CDR3 is also generated by other DNA sequences in the sample. This chain joins TRBV7-9 and TRBJ2-7; D is unresolved. The CDR3 is 13 amino acids. Germline CDR1 SEHNR, CDR2 FQNEAQ (reference sequence). The ends were cut back, 2 bases at V and 0 bases at J, with 5 bases in the middle. This CDR3 reads CASSLYSSYEQYF. The CDR3 DNA sequence: TGTGCCAGCAGCTTATACAGCTCCTACGAGCAGTACTTC.

The V call is TRBV7-9, the J call TRBJ1-5; 10 positions agree with TRBD1. This CDR3 comprises 16 residues. Losses at the gene ends were 8 bases for V and 7 bases for J; bases not matched to a gene: 14. CDR1 is SEHNR and CDR2 is FQNEAQ in the germline V gene (reference sequence). CDR3 amino acids: CASCLTGQGMEQPQHF. In nucleotides, the CDR3 is TGTGCCAGCTGTCTTACGGGACAGGGGATGGAGCAGCCCCAGCATTTT.

This clone was seen only once. V gene TRBV7-6 combines with J gene TRBJ1-2; 9 positions agree with TRBD1. The CDR3 runs 16 residues. J lost 4 bases, V lost 1 base, and 7 bases had no gene match. Germline assignment: CDR1 SGHVS and CDR2 FNYEAQ. CDR3 loop: CASSLEKGQGAYGYTF. The CDR3 nucleotides read TGTGCCAGCAGCTTAGAAAAGGGACAGGGAGCCTATGGCTACACCTTC. The full variable domain, rest sourced from reference TRBV7-6 and TRBJ1-2, is GAGVSQSPRYKVTKRGQDVALRCDPISGHVSLYWYRQALGQGPEFLTYFNYEAQQDKSGLPNDRFSAERPEGSISTLTIQRTEQRDSAMYRCASSLEKGQGAYGYTFGSGTRLTVV.

The chain recombines TRBV13 with TRBJ2-5; 11 nucleotides agree with TRBD2. The J call may be faulty, since TRBJ2-7 better matches the DNA end. The CDR3 contains 19 residues. Germline V lookup: CDR1 PRHDT, CDR2 FYEKMQ (reference sequence). This CDR3 is CASSSRTGTSGVTSYEQYF. Here the CDR3 DNA reads TGTGCCAGCAGCTCTCGCACCGGGACTAGCGGAGTGACTTCCTACGAGCAGTACTTC.

J is TRBJ2-5 and V is TRBV9; unclear D gene. The CDR3 runs 12 residues. The germline gives CDR1 SGDLS, CDR2 YYNGEE. Between the trimmed V and J ends, which lost 0 bases and 5 bases, there was a span of 5 bases. CDR3 sequence reads: CASSVDGETQYF. The DNA of the CDR3 is TGTGCCAGCAGCGTAGACGGTGAGACCCAGTACTTC.

This sequence joins TRBV5-4 and TRBJ2-2, with 10 positions matching TRBD2. In germline, CDR1 is SGHNT, CDR2 YYREEE (reference sequence). J gave up 0 bases and V 4 bases, and 15 bases lay outside the gene matches. CDR3 length: 20 amino acids. The CDR3: CASSGRTSGHLFANTGELFF. CDR3 in DNA: TGTGCCAGCAGCGGAAGGACTAGCGGTCACCTGTTCGCGAACACCGGGGAGCTGTTTTTT.

In its sample, this clone was seen once. This rearrangement joins TRBV29-1 to TRBJ1-1; D is unresolved. Per the germline V gene, CDR1 is SQVTM and CDR2 is ANQGSEA. The CDR3 sequence is 12 residues long. The V gene lost 2 bases and the J gene lost 6 bases, with 10 bases spanning the gap. This CDR3 reads CSVESLDAEAFF. The CDR3 region has the DNA TGCAGCGTTGAAAGCTTAGATGCTGAAGCTTTCTTT.

This sequence joins TRBV30 and TRBJ1-5; D unresolved. Germline V CDR1 and CDR2: GTSNPN, SVGIG (reference sequence). This CDR3 has 13 amino acids. V shed 5 bases and J shed 0 bases, with 8 bases lying between them. Here the CDR3 DNA reads TGTGCCTGGGAAAAGGGTAGCAATCAGCCCCAGCATTTT. Its translation: CAWEKGSNQPQHF.